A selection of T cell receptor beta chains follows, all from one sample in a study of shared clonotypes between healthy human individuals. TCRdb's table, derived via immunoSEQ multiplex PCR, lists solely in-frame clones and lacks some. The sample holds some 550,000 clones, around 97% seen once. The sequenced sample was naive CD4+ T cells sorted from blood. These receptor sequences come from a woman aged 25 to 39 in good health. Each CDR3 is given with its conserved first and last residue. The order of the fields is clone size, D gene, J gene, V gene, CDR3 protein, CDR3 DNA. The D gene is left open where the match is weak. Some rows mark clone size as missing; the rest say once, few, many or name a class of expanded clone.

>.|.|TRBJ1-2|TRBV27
CASSLRSPNYGYTF
TGTGCCAGCAGTTTAAGGTCCCCTAACTATGGCTACACCTTC
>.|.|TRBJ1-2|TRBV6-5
CASWNGYGYTF
TGTGCCAGCTGGAATGGGTATGGCTACACCTTC
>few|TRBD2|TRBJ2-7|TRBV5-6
CASSPPGLALEQYF
TGTGCCAGCAGCCCCCCGGGACTAGCGCTCGAGCAGTACTTC
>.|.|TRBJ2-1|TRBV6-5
CASSRTEYNEQFF
TGTGCCAGCAGTCGGACTGAATACAATGAGCAGTTCTTC
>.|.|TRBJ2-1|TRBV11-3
CASSFEGSGEQFF
TGTGCCAGCAGCTTTGAGGGCTCGGGTGAGCAGTTCTTC
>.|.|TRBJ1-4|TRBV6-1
CASSDQPTNEKLFF
TGTGCCAGCAGTGACCAACCAACTAATGAAAAACTGTTTTTT
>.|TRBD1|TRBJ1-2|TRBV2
CASSGPRDSALRAF
TGTGCCAGCAGTGGACCCCGGGACAGTGCCTTAAGGGCCTTC
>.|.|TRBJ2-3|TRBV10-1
CASSGSTDSDTQYF
TGCGCCAGCAGTGGATCGACAGATTCAGATACGCAGTATTTT
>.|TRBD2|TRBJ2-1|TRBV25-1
CASSVTSVDEQFF
TGTGCCAGCAGTGTAACTAGCGTGGATGAGCAGTTCTTC
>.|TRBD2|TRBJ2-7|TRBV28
CASSPIGVAGWYEQYF
TGTGCCAGCAGTCCAATCGGGGTAGCGGGTTGGTACGAGCAGTACTTC
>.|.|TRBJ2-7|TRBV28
CASSLWDSDYEQYF
TGTGCCAGCAGTTTATGGGACTCCGACTACGAGCAGTACTTC
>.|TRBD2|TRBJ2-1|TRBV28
CASSYSGSFNEQFF
TGTGCCAGCAGTTATAGCGGGAGTTTTAATGAGCAGTTCTTC
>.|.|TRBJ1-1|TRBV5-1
CASSLERRANTEAFF
TGCGCCAGCAGCTTGGAACGCAGAGCGAACACTGAAGCTTTCTTT
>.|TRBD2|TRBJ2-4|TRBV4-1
CASSPEGGASGGVAKNIQYF
TGCGCCAGCAGCCCCGAAGGTGGTGCTAGCGGGGGAGTAGCCAAAAACATTCAGTACTTC
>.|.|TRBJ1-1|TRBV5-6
CATPFLSGSNLAFF
TGTGCCACCCCGTTCCTTTCGGGGTCTAATTTGGCTTTCTTT
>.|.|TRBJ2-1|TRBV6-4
CASSQTRDGEQFF
TGTGCCAGCAGCCAGACTAGAGACGGTGAGCAGTTCTTC